This T cell receptor (beta chain) stems from a study of Tregs in tolerant kidney transplant recipients. Study overall: An approximately three-day belatacept mixed lymphocyte reaction, sometimes plus 5-day graft donor restimulation, preceded CD4+CD25+CD127- sorting.

This CDR3 has 13 amino acids. Deletions cut 3 bases from V and 4 bases from J, with 7 bases between. Germline CDR1 is SGHAT and CDR2 is FQNNGV. Study outcomes and limitations: No direct test of biological reproducibility was done here.

Sequencing was performed with immunoSEQ multiplex PCR; in TCRdb, only in-frame clones are kept and a portion is missing. Among around 31,000 clones listed, over 75% were seen once. Turning to this clone: Its antigen is undetermined.

The rearrangement uses TRBV11-2 and TRBJ1-5; D unclear. The source material was Tregs from blood cultured with allogeneic cells. The sequence was collected from a human donor in good health. In DNA form, the CDR3 reads TGTGCCAGCAGCTTTTCGGGAAATCAGCCCCAGCATTTT. It encodes CASSFSGNQPQHF.